A single sample is the source of the 15 T cell receptor beta chains below, sequenced in a study of tissue T cells after allogeneic stem cell transplantation. Some clones are missing from TCRdb's copy, which holds only in-frame ones; the method was immunoSEQ multiplex PCR. The table lists about 9,500 clones, about half of them singletons. Time point reported: mouse harvest day 7 after allogeneic transplant. Each mouse received 10^7 T-cell-depleted marrow cells plus 10^6 splenic CD5+ T cells by tail vein. The sequenced sample consisted of gut tissue. The receptors shown here come from a female BALB/c mouse given C57BL/6 T cells with graft-versus-host disease after an allogeneic hematopoietic cell transplant.

As regards this clone: Gene names are mouse gene names. The read ends 1 residue shy of where the CDR3 ends; the end is completed using the germline J gene. The chain is built from TRBV12-2 and TRBJ2-1, with TRBD2 matching 9 bases. V gave up 0 bases and J gave up 0 bases; unmatched junction bases: 2. Germline V gene lookup returns CDR1 SGHLS and CDR2 HYDKME. The CDR3 covers 16 residues. The sequenced part of the CDR3 DNA is TGTGCCAGCTCTCTCGGGACTGGGTATAACTATGCTGAGCAGTTC. Translation: CASSLGTGYNYAEQF. The full CDR3 sequence reads CASSLGTGYNYAEQFF.

Of note for this clone: Gene names follow the mouse nomenclature. The CDR3 end is not reached by the read, which stops 1 residue before it; the germline J gene fills it in. The chain employs TRBV13-3 and TRBJ1-1, with D maybe TRBD1 (5 bases). The CDR3 covers 15 residues. V lost 2 bases and J 1 base, leaving 12 bases between the germline ends. CDR1 is NNHDY, CDR2 SYVADS, per germline. The part of the CDR3 DNA that was read is TGTGCCAGCAGTGAGCCCGGGGGAGGGAACACAGAAGTCTTC. This sequence encodes CASSEPGGGNTEVF. The full CDR3 is CASSEPGGGNTEVFF.

Only one count was recorded for this clone. Gene names are the mouse ones. The CDR3 end lies 1 residue beyond the end of the read and is filled in from the germline J gene. The chain links TRBV26 to TRBJ2-5, with unresolved D. With 2 bases removed from V and 2 bases from J, the gap between germline ends came to 2 bases. The CDR3 is 12 amino acids. CDR1 is KGHPV and CDR2 is FQNQEV in the germline V gene (reference sequence). This CDR3 reads CASSLAQDTQYF. The part of the CDR3 DNA that was read is TGTGCCAGCAGTCTGGCCCAAGACACCCAGTAC. The whole variable domain, remainder taken from reference TRBV26 and TRBJ2-5, is NSKVIQTPRYLVKGQGQKAKMRCIPEKGHPVVFWYQQNKNNEFKFLINFQNQEVLQQIDMTEKRFSAECPSNSPCSLEIQSSEAGDSALYLCASSLAQDTQYFGPGTRLLVL.

As to this clone: Gene and germline names: mouse. The missing CDR3 end, 1 residue past where the read stops, is filled in from the germline J gene. The rearrangement uses TRBV13-2 and TRBJ1-4; 8 bases are a match to TRBD1. The CDR3 is 16 residues long. J was trimmed by 3 bases and V by 0 bases; bases with no gene match: 4. CDR1 is NNHNN, CDR2 SYGAGS, per germline (reference sequence). The DNA read from the CDR3 is TGTGCCAGCGGTGATGCCAGGGGGCGGCCCAACGAAAGATTATTT. Protein product: CASGDARGRPNERLF. The complete CDR3 sequence is CASGDARGRPNERLFF.

In this sample, this clone turned up a few times. Mouse gene names apply. Read sequence stops 1 residue before the CDR3 end, and the germline J gene provides the missing end. The chain is built from TRBV26 and TRBJ1-2; D gene ambiguous. Per the germline V gene, CDR1 is KGHPV and CDR2 is FQNQEV (reference sequence). The V end lost 5 bases, the J end lost 2 bases, and 9 bases lay between the germline ends. The CDR3 length is 13 residues. The CDR3 is CASSLENNSDYTF. The covered CDR3 bases are TGTGCCAGCAGTTTGGAAAACAACTCCGACTACACC.

About this clone itself: Gene labels here are mouse ones. The sequenced fragment ends 1 residue before the CDR3 boundary, so the rest is inferred from the germline J gene. The rearrangement links TRBV15 to TRBJ2-4; D remains unclear. Germline V gives CDR1 SGHND, CDR2 FRSKSL. The CDR3 is made up of 14 amino acids. V lost 6 bases, J lost 1 base, and 11 bases lay in between. CDR3 DNA (partial): TGTGCCAGCAGCCCGGGAAGGGGTCAAAACACCTTGTAC. It translates to CASSPGRGQNTLY. The entire CDR3 reads CASSPGRGQNTLYF.

This clone was counted only a few times. The gene names given are mouse names. The read terminates 1 residue before the CDR3 end, so the remaining end is supplied by the germline J gene. This chain uses TRBV23 with TRBJ2-4; the table calls TRBD1, which could not be checked here. Germline CDR1 reads KGHTA; CDR2 reads FQNQQP. The CDR3 extends over 16 amino acids. The CDR3 is CSSSHDRGRRQNTLYF. The covered CDR3 bases are TGCTCCAGCAGTCATGACAGGGGGCGCCGTCAAAACACCTTGTAC.

Regarding this clone: The gene names here belong to mouse. The observed sequence ends 1 residue before the CDR3 terminus, with the missing tail filled in from the germline J gene. V usage is TRBV12-1 and J usage is TRBJ2-2, with 10 bases identical to TRBD1. J gave up 3 bases and V 0 bases, and 3 bases lay outside the gene matches. This CDR3 contains 16 residues. The germline V gene encodes CDR1 SGHSN and CDR2 HYEKVE. Partial CDR3 DNA: TGTGCCAGCTCTCTCCGGGACAGGGGTGACACCGGGCAGCTCTAC. Its protein product is CASSLRDRGDTGQLY. The entire CDR3 reads CASSLRDRGDTGQLYF.

This clone is termed medium-sized. The germline and genes are mouse ones. The observed sequence ends 1 residue before the CDR3 terminus, with the missing tail filled in from the germline J gene. V is TRBV12-2 and J is TRBJ2-5; 11 nucleotides line up with TRBD2. V was pared by 1 base and J by 2 bases, with 4 bases of the junction left unmatched. The CDR3 is 16 residues long. Germline V gene lookup returns CDR1 SGHLS and CDR2 HYDKME. Here the CDR3 reads CASSLPGLGVQDTQYF. The DNA read from the CDR3 is TGTGCCAGCTCTCTTCCGGGACTGGGGGTCCAAGACACCCAGTAC.

Sample share makes this clone medium-sized. The gene symbols are mouse symbols. From the germline J gene comes the end of the CDR3, since the read stops 1 residue before it. The rearrangement uses TRBV26 and TRBJ2-7; no definite D call. Trimming took 3 bases from V and 0 from J, leaving 6 bases between them. Germline assignment: CDR1 KGHPV and CDR2 FQNQEV (reference sequence). The CDR3 spans 13 residues. The CDR3 bases that were read are TGTGCCAGCAGTCTACACAGCTCCTATGAACAGTAC. It is translated as CASSLHSSYEQY. The entire CDR3 protein reads CASSLHSSYEQYF.

A note on this clone: Gene names are mouse gene names. The read comes to an end 1 residue before the CDR3 does, leaving the germline J gene to fill in the end. Other DNA sequences in this sample translate to the same CDR3. This rearrangement joins TRBV12-2 to TRBJ2-7; D is unclear. V was shortened by 4 bases and J by 0 bases, with 3 bases between the two germline ends. Germline V gene data show CDR1 as SGHLS and CDR2 as HYDKME. The CDR3 extends over 11 amino acids. CDR3 DNA (partial): TGTGCCAGCTCGCTCTCCTATGAACAGTAC. Amino acids: CASSLSYEQY. The full CDR3 is CASSLSYEQYF. Using reference TRBV12-2 and TRBJ2-7 for the parts outside the CDR3, the full variable domain is NSGVVQSPRYIIKGKGERSILKCIPISGHLSVAWYQQTQGQELKFFIQHYDKMERDKGNLPSRFSVQQFDDYHSEMNMSALELEDSAVYFCASSLSYEQYFGPGTRLTVL.

Of note for this clone: Gene and germline names: mouse. Sequencing ends 1 residue short of the CDR3 end; the germline J gene provides the rest. The chain joins TRBV3 to TRBJ2-4; D remains ambiguous. Germline V CDR1 and CDR2: SNHLY, FYNGKV (reference sequence). V was clipped by 1 base and J by 0 bases, with 5 bases between them. The CDR3 sequence is 14 residues long. CDR3 loop: CASSLEGSQNTLYF. The covered CDR3 bases are TGTGCCAGCAGCTTAGAGGGTAGTCAAAACACCTTGTAC. Full variable domain (outside the CDR3, taken from reference TRBV3 and TRBJ2-4): GPKVLQIPSHQIIDMGQMVTLNCDPVSNHLYFYWYKQILGQQMEFLVNFYNGKVMEKSKLFKDQFSVERPDGSYFTLKIQPTALEDSAVYFCASSLEGSQNTLYFGAGTRLSVL.

About this clone itself: The genes and germline here are from mouse. Read sequence stops 1 residue before the CDR3 end, and the germline J gene provides the missing end. V usage is TRBV15 and J usage is TRBJ2-1; TRBD2 agrees at 9 bases. Trimming at V came to 5 bases and at J to 3 bases, leaving 5 bases not matched to a gene. The CDR3 is 15 residues long. The germline CDR1 and CDR2 sequences are SGHND and FRSKSL. CDR3: CASSGGLGIYAEQFF. The CDR3 DNA, read in part, is TGTGCCAGCAGTGGCGGACTGGGGATCTATGCTGAGCAGTTC.

By share, this clone ranks as medium-sized. The gene names given are mouse names. The read stops 1 residue short of the end of the CDR3; the missing end is completed from the germline J gene. The V call is TRBV26, the J call TRBJ2-7; D gene unclear. V lost 0 bases and J lost 5, with 5 bases in between. The V gene's germline CDR1 is KGHPV and CDR2 FQNQEV (reference sequence). This CDR3 has 12 residues. The DNA read from the CDR3 is TGTGCCAGCAGTCTGTCGAAGGATGAACAGTAC. Protein sequence: CASSLSKDEQY. The CDR3 reads in full as CASSLSKDEQYF.

As to this clone: Genes and germline are mouse. The read ends 1 residue before the CDR3 terminus; that terminus is restored from the germline J gene. This chain connects TRBV23 to TRBJ2-5; the D segment call TRBD1 is taken from the table without a DNA check. The germline gives CDR1 KGHTA, CDR2 FQNQQP. The CDR3 has 14 amino acids. CDR3 in amino acids: CSSSQEGTGGTQYF. The DNA read from the CDR3 is TGCTCCAGCAGTCAAGAGGGGACAGGGGGCACCCAGTAC.